The 28 T cell receptor beta chains presented below share a single source sample, sequenced in a study of regulatory T cells in long-lasting Graves disease. Sample time point: newly diagnosed GD, antithyroid drugs for less than 3 months. PBMCs provided the RNA from which the TCR library was made. Both iRepertoire HTBI primers and Arm-PCR of CDR3 regions were used to build the TCR beta libraries. One entry per CDR3 protein results from TCRdb running MiXCR on the multiplex PCR reads. Of under 450,000 distinct CDR3 sequences listed, over 9.5% are singletons. A further study also used this sample, focusing on T cells in Graves' hyperthyroidism and ophthalmopathy.

This specimen was peripheral blood mononuclear cells (PBMCs), taken at new diagnosis, from a patient treated with antithyroid drugs. These receptors originate from a young woman with Graves disease.

This clonotype showed up just a few times. CDR3 nucleotide sequence: TGTGCCAGCAGCAGTTGGACAGAGACGTTTGGAAACACCATATATTTT. This translates into CASSSWTETFGNTIYF. The V call is TRBV5-6, the J call TRBJ1-3; TRBD1 is a possible D gene (6 bases). Germline CDR1 reads SGHDT; CDR2 reads YYEEEE. Trimming cost V 4 bases and J 3 bases, with 17 bases left between them. The CDR3 is made up of 16 amino acids.

This clonotype was counted many times. The chain has TRBV11-2 and TRBJ2-1; the D is unclear. CDR3 length: 14 residues. The germline CDR1 and CDR2 sequences are SGHAT and FQNNGV. V was clipped by 6 bases and J by 2 bases, with 11 bases between them. The CDR3 nucleotides read TGTGCCAGCAGGGATCTTAAGGCCTACAATGAGCAGTTCTTC. Translation: CASRDLKAYNEQFF.

In its sample, this clonotype was seen many times. The chain is built from TRBV19 and TRBJ1-5; a possible D gene is TRBD1 (5 bases). The CDR3 has 14 residues. The V gene's germline CDR1 is LNHDA and CDR2 SQIVND (reference sequence). V lost 7 bases and J 5 bases, leaving 15 bases between the germline ends. The CDR3: CASTSRVSDQPQHF. DNA for the CDR3: TGTGCCAGTACCTCCAGGGTCTCGGATCAGCCCCAGCATTTT.

This clonotype occurred many times. The CDR3 is CASSQDGTRDEQFF. CDR3 DNA: TGCGCCAGCAGCCAAGATGGGACTCGCGATGAGCAGTTCTTC. The V and J genes are TRBV4-3 and TRBJ2-1; D is perhaps TRBD2 (6 bases). The CDR3 is 14 residues long. The V end lost 0 bases, the J end lost 8 bases, and 11 bases lay between the germline ends. Germline values: CDR1 LGHNA, CDR2 YSLEER.

This clonotype was recorded at least ten times. V gene TRBV18 combines with J gene TRBJ2-3; D ambiguous. This CDR3 has 16 amino acids. Trimming stripped 2 bases from V and 0 bases from J, with 12 bases between. Germline-derived CDR1 and CDR2 are KGHSH and LQKENI. In DNA form, the CDR3 reads TGTGCCAGCTCACCATGGTTCAAGTCTAGCACAGATACGCAGTATTTT. It translates to CASSPWFKSSTDTQYF.

V gene TRBV7-9 combines with J gene TRBJ1-3; a possible D gene is TRBD1 (5 bases). The CDR3 consists of 14 residues. Looked up from germline, CDR1 is SEHNR and CDR2 is FQNEAQ (reference sequence). V lost 8 bases and J 4 bases, leaving 15 bases between the germline ends. The DNA of the CDR3 is TGTGCCAGCGCAAGACGACAGACAGGAAACACCATATATTTT. This codes for CASARRQTGNTIYF.

This chain links TRBV10-3 with TRBJ1-3, with unresolved D. Germline values: CDR1 ENHRY, CDR2 SYGVKD. Between the trimmed V and J ends, which lost 6 bases and 0 bases, there was a span of 9 bases. The CDR3 covers 14 residues. DNA of the CDR3: TGTGCCATCAGAGACGGGTACTCTGGAAACACCATATATTTT. This encodes CAIRDGYSGNTIYF.

The chain couples TRBV4-3 to TRBJ1-6, with a possible D match to TRBD1 (5 bases). The ends were cut back, 4 bases at V and 8 bases at J, with 18 bases in the middle. Germline V gene data show CDR1 as LGHNA and CDR2 as YSLEER. CDR3 length: 16 amino acids. The CDR3 coding sequence is TGCGCCAGCAGCCGCGCCGGAGGGGTTGGAGATTCACCCCTCCACTTT. Translation gives CASSRAGGVGDSPLHF.

V and J are TRBV20-1 and TRBJ1-1, with D perhaps matching TRBD1 (5 bases). Germline CDR1 is DFQATT and CDR2 is SNEGSKA (reference sequence). The CDR3 covers 12 residues. Trimming left V 6 bases short and J 1 base short, with 9 bases between. DNA of the CDR3: TGCAGTGCAGGGACCCCGAACACTGAAGCTTTCTTT. Translation gives CSAGTPNTEAFF.

Ten or more counts support this clonotype. The V and J genes are TRBV7-8 and TRBJ1-5; D uncertain. The V gene lost 2 bases and the J gene lost 9 bases, with 8 bases spanning the gap. This CDR3 comprises 12 residues. The V gene's germline CDR1 is SGHVS and CDR2 FQNEAQ. The CDR3 is CASSLSAGPQHF. DNA for the CDR3: TGTGCCAGCAGCTTATCAGCGGGGCCCCAGCATTTT.

The genes are TRBV28 and TRBJ1-2; no reliable D call. Germline loops: CDR1 MDHEN, CDR2 SYDVKM. The CDR3 runs 11 residues. V lost 10 bases and J 8 bases, leaving 14 bases between the germline ends. In DNA form, the CDR3 reads TGTGCCACCACCCCCCCTTCGGGCTACACCTTC. As protein: CATTPPSGYTF.

This clonotype was seen ten or more times. The chain links TRBV28 to TRBJ2-7, with TRBD2 identical over 13 bases. The V gene end was trimmed by 4 bases and the J gene end by 6 bases; junction bases not matched to a gene: 15. Per germline, CDR1 MDHEN and CDR2 SYDVKM. The CDR3 length is 18 residues. CDR3 sequence reads: CASSSGTQLAGGPFEQYF. The DNA of the CDR3 is TGTGCCAGCAGTTCCGGGACCCAACTAGCGGGAGGGCCCTTCGAGCAGTACTTC.

Many counts were recorded for this clonotype. This sequence joins TRBV12-3 or TRBV12-4 and TRBJ1-3; no reliable D call. The CDR3 totals 15 residues. The V end was cut by 4 bases, the J end by 12 bases, with 22 bases between. The CDR3 sequence: CASSYGVQRINGIYF. CDR3 nucleotide sequence: TGTGCCAGCAGTTACGGGGTTCAAAGAATAAATGGCATATATTTT.

The chain employs TRBV7-9 and TRBJ2-3, with D possibly being TRBD1 (6 bases). Germline-derived CDR1 and CDR2 are SEHNR and FQNEAQ (reference sequence). CDR3 length equals 14 residues. Trimming took 4 bases from V and 4 from J, leaving 12 bases between them. The CDR3 DNA follows: TGTGCCAGCAGCTCGTACAGGGAGTCAGATACGCAGTATTTT. Its protein product is CASSSYRESDTQYF. The variable domain in full, with the rest retrieved from reference TRBV7-9 and TRBJ2-3, is DTGVSQNPRHKITKRGQNVTFRCDPISEHNRLYWYRQTLGQGPEFLTYFQNEAQLEKSRLLSDRFSAERPKGSFSTLEIQRTEQGDSAMYLCASSSYRESDTQYFGPGTRLTVL.

Ten or more counts support this clonotype. The V and J genes are TRBV4-2 and TRBJ2-2, with D unclear. Germline V lookup: CDR1 LGHNA, CDR2 YNFKEQ. Trimming cost V 0 bases and J 7 bases, with 9 bases left between them. The CDR3 sequence is 14 residues long. This chain's CDR3 is CASSQDSRGGELFF. The CDR3 nucleotides are TGTGCCAGCAGCCAAGATAGTCGTGGCGGGGAGCTGTTTTTT.

Ten or more counts support this clonotype. V and J are TRBV11-3 and TRBJ2-2; D is tentatively TRBD1 or TRBD2 (5 bases each). Germline CDR1 SGHNT, CDR2 YENEEA. This CDR3 has 15 amino acids. V was pared by 6 bases and J by 6 bases, with 17 bases between. As DNA, the CDR3 is TGTGCCAGCAGGAGTGATGGGACCCGGGCCGGGGAGCTGTTTTTT. Translating gives CASRSDGTRAGELFF.

Concerning this clonotype itself: Since a much larger clone is just one base distant, this may be a read error. The DNA for the CDR3 is TGCAGTGCTCCTACTGGCGGTAGCACAGATACGCAGTATTTT. This encodes CSAPTGGSTDTQYF. The rearrangement joins TRBV20-1 to TRBJ2-3; no clear D gene. The CDR3 has 14 amino acids. V lost 5 bases and J lost 0, with 12 bases in between. Germline CDR1 and CDR2: DFQATT and SNEGSKA (reference sequence).

This clonotype was seen more than once but under ten times. V usage is TRBV5-4 and J usage is TRBJ1-2, with D possibly being TRBD1 (5 bases). The CDR3 sequence is 16 residues long. Between the trimmed V and J ends, which lost 1 base and 4 bases, there was a span of 17 bases. Germline V gives CDR1 SGHNT, CDR2 YYREEE (reference sequence). DNA for the CDR3: TGTGCCAGCAGCTTGTCGGGGCGCCAGGAGGGCTATGGCTACACCTTC. The encoded protein is CASSLSGRQEGYGYTF.

This clonotype was observed many times. This chain links TRBV25-1 with TRBJ2-3; D perhaps matches TRBD1 (6 bases). The CDR3 is 16 residues long. Germline V CDR1 and CDR2: MGHDK, SYGVNS. Trimming left V 5 bases short and J 6 bases short, with 21 bases between. This chain's CDR3 is CASSSYRDAPSDTQYF. CDR3 sequence (DNA): TGTGCCAGCAGTTCCTACAGGGACGCTCCTTCGGATACGCAGTATTTT.

The chain combines TRBV20-1 with TRBJ2-2, with 8 bases fitting TRBD2. Looked up from germline, CDR1 is DFQATT and CDR2 is SNEGSKA (reference sequence). This CDR3 comprises 15 residues. Trimming took 3 bases from V and 0 from J; bases not matched to a gene: 3. The CDR3 region is CSARRGASNTGELFF. CDR3 nucleotides: TGCAGTGCTAGGCGGGGGGCTTCGAACACCGGGGAGCTGTTTTTT.

A remark on this clonotype: Possible read error: a much larger clone is one base away. The chain joins TRBV12-3 or TRBV12-4 to TRBJ1-5; 7 nucleotides align to TRBD1. The length of the CDR3 is 16 residues. The junction had 10 bases not matched to a gene; V was cut back by 8 bases and J by 0 bases. DNA of the CDR3: TGTGCCAGCGGTTCCCGACAGGGACTTAGCAATCAGCCCCAGCATTTT. Translating it yields CASGSRQGLSNQPQHF.

This clonotype was seen a handful of times. The chain recombines TRBV4-1 with TRBJ2-1; no reliable D call. The CDR3 covers 16 residues. CDR1 and CDR2 (germline): MGHRA, YSYEKL. V shed 3 bases and J shed 5 bases, with 17 bases lying between them. The CDR3 DNA reads as TGCGCCAGCAGCCACCGGGCCATAGACCCCAACAATGAGCAGTTCTTC. The encoded protein is CASSHRAIDPNNEQFF.

There are many counts of this clonotype. The rearrangement joins TRBV7-8 to TRBJ2-3; 7 bases are a match to TRBD2. Germline CDR1 reads SGHVS; CDR2 reads FQNEAQ. With V trimmed by 0 bases and J by 2 bases, 20 bases remained unmatched. CDR3 length: 21 amino acids. The CDR3 reads CASSLARAGVARVGHTDTQYF. In nucleotides, the CDR3 is TGTGCCAGCAGCTTAGCCCGCGCGGGAGTGGCAAGGGTAGGGCACACAGATACGCAGTATTTT. The full variable domain, with the rest looked up from reference TRBV7-8 and TRBJ2-3, is GAGVSQSPRYKVAKRGQDVALRCDPISGHVSLFWYQQALGQGPEFLTYFQNEAQLDKSGLPSDRFFAERPEGSVSTLKIQRTQQEDSAVYLCASSLARAGVARVGHTDTQYFGPGTRLTVL.

In this sample, this clonotype turned up many times. The chain couples TRBV24-1 to TRBJ1-2; 8 bases fit TRBD1. CDR1 and CDR2 (germline): KGHDR, SFDVKD. J was trimmed by 6 bases and V by 2 bases; bases with no gene match: 4. This CDR3 region has 14 residues. The CDR3 sequence is CATSDWTGKDGYTF. CDR3 bases: TGTGCCACCAGTGATTGGACAGGGAAAGATGGCTACACCTTC.

As regards this clonotype: A much larger clone lies a single base off, so this may be a read error. V usage is TRBV30 and J usage is TRBJ1-1; tentative D call: TRBD1 (5 bases). Germline V CDR1 and CDR2: GTSNPN, SVGIG (reference sequence). The ends were cut back, 1 base at V and 11 bases at J, with 17 bases in the middle. The CDR3 sequence is 13 residues long. CDR3: CAWSGRGGSRAFF. For the CDR3, the DNA is TGTGCCTGGAGTGGACGGGGGGGTTCGCGGGCTTTCTTT.

This clonotype was found many times. The chain uses TRBV7-2 and TRBJ2-3; tentative D call: TRBD2 (6 bases). The CDR3 is made up of 14 amino acids. Germline lookup yields CDR1 SGHTA and CDR2 FQGNSA. Trimming left V 5 bases short and J 7 bases short, with 16 bases between. The CDR3 is CASSRRGTANTQYF. CDR3 sequence (DNA): TGTGCCAGCAGCCGGAGGGGAACCGCAAATACGCAGTATTTT.

This clonotype was observed at least ten times. The V gene is TRBV11-1, the J gene TRBJ1-1; 8 bases are shared with TRBD1. V trimming: 10 bases; J trimming: 4 bases; junction bases outside the gene matches: 8. The length of the CDR3 is 13 residues. The germline V gene has CDR1 SGHAT and CDR2 FQDESV (reference sequence). The CDR3 is CATSQGVITEAFF. In DNA, the CDR3 is TGTGCCACCTCACAGGGGGTAATCACTGAAGCTTTCTTT.

This clonotype was counted at least ten times. The chain carries TRBV15 and TRBJ1-2, with 7 bases that match TRBD1. Germline loops: CDR1 LNHNV, CDR2 YYDKDF (reference sequence). The ends lost 5 bases at V and 8 bases at J; junction bases unmatched: 17. The CDR3 is made up of 16 amino acids. The CDR3: CATSARQGGDLLGYTF. CDR3 nucleotide sequence: TGTGCCACCAGCGCTCGACAGGGAGGGGACCTTCTCGGCTACACCTTC.